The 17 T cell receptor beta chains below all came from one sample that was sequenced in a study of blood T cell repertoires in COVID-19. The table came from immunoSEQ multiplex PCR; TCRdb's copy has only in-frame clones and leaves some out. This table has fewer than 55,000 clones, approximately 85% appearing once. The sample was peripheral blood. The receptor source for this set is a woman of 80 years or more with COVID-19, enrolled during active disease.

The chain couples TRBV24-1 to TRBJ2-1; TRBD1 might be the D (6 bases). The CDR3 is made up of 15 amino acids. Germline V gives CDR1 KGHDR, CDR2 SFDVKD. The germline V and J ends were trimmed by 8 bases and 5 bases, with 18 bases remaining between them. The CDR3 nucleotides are TGTGCCACCAAGACTACAGGGCATAACAACAATGAGCAGTTCTTC. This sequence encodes CATKTTGHNNNEQFF.

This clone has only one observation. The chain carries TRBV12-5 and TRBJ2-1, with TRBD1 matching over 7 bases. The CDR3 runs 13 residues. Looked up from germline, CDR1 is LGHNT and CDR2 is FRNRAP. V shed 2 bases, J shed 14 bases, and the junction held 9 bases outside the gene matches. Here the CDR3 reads CASGLRETGEKFF. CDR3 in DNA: TGTGCTAGTGGTTTGAGGGAAACAGGGGAAAAGTTCTTC.

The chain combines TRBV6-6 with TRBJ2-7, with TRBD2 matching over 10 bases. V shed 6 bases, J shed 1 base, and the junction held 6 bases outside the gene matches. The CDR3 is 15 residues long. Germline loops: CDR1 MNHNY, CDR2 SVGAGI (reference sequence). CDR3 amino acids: CASRPGLAVSYEQYF. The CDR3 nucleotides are TGTGCCAGCAGGCCCGGACTAGCGGTTTCCTACGAGCAGTACTTC.

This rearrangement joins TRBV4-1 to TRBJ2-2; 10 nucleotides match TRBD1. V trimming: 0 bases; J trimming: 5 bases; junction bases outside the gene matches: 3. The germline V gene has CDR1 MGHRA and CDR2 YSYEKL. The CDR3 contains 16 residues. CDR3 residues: CASSQDSGQGTGELFF. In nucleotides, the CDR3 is TGCGCCAGCAGCCAAGATTCGGGACAGGGGACCGGGGAGCTGTTTTTT.

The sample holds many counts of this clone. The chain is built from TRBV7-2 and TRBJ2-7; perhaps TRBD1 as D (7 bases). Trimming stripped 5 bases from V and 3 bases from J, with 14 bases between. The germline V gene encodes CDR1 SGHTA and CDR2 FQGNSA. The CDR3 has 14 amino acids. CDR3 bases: TGTGCCAGCAGCACTAGACAGGGAGGCTACGAGCAGTACTTC. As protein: CASSTRQGGYEQYF.

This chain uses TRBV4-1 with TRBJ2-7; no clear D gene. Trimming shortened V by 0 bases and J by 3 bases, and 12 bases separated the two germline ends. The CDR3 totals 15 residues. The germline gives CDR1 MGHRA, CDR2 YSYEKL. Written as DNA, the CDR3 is TGCGCCAGCAGCCAAGATGGTCTAGGAATCTACGAGCAGTACTTC. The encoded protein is CASSQDGLGIYEQYF.

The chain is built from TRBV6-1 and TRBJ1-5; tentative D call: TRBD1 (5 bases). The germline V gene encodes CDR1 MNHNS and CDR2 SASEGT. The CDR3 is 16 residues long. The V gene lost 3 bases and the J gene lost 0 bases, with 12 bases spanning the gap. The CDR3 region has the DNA TGTGCCAGCAGTGATTCAGGGAAGGGTAGCAATCAGCCCCAGCATTTT. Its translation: CASSDSGKGSNQPQHF.

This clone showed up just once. CDR3 residues: CATSRDGAGEYEQYF. In DNA form, the CDR3 reads TGTGCCACCAGCAGAGATGGGGCAGGGGAGTACGAGCAGTACTTC. V gene TRBV15 combines with J gene TRBJ2-7; TRBD1 might be the D (6 bases). Per germline, CDR1 LNHNV and CDR2 YYDKDF (reference sequence). With 0 bases removed from V and 4 bases from J, the gap between germline ends came to 13 bases. The CDR3 has 15 amino acids.

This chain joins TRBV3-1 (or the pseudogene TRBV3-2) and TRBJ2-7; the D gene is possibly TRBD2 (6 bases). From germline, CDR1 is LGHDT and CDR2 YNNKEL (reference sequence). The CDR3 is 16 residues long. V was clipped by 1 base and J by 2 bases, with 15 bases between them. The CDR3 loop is CASSQVLAANTYEQYF. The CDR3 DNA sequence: TGTGCCAGCAGCCAAGTATTAGCGGCAAATACCTACGAGCAGTACTTC.

CDR3 DNA sequence: TGTGCCAGCAGCGTGGTAACTAGCGGGAGGGCCCCGGATACGCAGTATTTT. Translation gives CASSVVTSGRAPDTQYF. This chain uses TRBV27 with TRBJ2-3, with 13 bases identical to TRBD2. V shed 6 bases and J 6 bases; nucleotides not matched to a gene: 12. CDR3 length: 17 residues. Per germline, CDR1 MNHEY and CDR2 SMNVEV (reference sequence).

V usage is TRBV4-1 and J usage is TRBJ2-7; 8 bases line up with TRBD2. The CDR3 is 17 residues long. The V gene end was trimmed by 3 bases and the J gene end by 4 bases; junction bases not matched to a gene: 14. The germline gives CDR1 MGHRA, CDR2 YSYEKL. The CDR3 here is CASSHPTAGGASYEQYF. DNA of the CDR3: TGCGCCAGCAGCCATCCAACTGCGGGGGGCGCTTCTTACGAGCAGTACTTC.

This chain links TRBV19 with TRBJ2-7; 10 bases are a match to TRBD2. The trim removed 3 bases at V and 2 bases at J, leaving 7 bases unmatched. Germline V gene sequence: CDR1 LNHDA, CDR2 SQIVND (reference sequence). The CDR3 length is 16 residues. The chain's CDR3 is CASSMRTSGPTYEQYF. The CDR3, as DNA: TGTGCCAGTAGTATGCGGACTAGCGGCCCGACCTACGAGCAGTACTTC. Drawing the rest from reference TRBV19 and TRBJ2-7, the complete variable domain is DGGITQSPKYLFRKEGQNVTLSCEQNLNHDAMYWYRQDPGQGLRLIYYSQIVNDFQKGDIAEGYSVSREKKESFPLTVTSAQKNPTAFYLCASSMRTSGPTYEQYFGPGTRLTVT.

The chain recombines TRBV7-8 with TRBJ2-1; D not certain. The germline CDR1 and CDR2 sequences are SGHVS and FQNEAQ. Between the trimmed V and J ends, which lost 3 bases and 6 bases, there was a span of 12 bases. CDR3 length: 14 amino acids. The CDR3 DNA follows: TGTGCCAGCAGCTTGGCGGCTACCCTCAATGAGCAGTTCTTC. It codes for CASSLAATLNEQFF.

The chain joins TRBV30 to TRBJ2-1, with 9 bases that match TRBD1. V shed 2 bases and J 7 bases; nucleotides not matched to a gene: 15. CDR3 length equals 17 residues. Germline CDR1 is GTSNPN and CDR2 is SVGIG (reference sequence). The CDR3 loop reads CAWSPWTGATMGNEQFF. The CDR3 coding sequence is TGTGCCTGGAGTCCATGGACAGGGGCGACGATGGGAAATGAGCAGTTCTTC.

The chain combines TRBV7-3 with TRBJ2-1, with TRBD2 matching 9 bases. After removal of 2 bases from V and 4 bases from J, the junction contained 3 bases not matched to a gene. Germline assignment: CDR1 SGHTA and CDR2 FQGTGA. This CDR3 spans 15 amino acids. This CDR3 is CASSLPSGTYNEQFF. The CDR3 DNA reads TGTGCCAGCAGCTTACCTAGCGGGACATACAATGAGCAGTTCTTC.

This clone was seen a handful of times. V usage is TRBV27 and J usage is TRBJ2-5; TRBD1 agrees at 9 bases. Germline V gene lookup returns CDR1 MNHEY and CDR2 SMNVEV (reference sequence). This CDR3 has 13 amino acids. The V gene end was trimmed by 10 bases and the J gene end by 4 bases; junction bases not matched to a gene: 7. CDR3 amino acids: CATSTGGRETQYF. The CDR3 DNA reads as TGTGCCACTTCGACAGGGGGGAGAGAGACCCAGTACTTC.

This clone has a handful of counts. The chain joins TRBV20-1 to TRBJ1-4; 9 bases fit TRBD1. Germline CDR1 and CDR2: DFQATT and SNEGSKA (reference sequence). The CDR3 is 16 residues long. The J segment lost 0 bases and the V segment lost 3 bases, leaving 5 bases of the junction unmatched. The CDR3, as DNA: TGCAGTGCTAGTAAGGGACAGGGAACAACTAATGAAAAACTGTTTTTT. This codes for CSASKGQGTTNEKLFF.